Below are 7 T cell receptor beta chains sequenced from a single sample in a study of cytomegalovirus exposure and HLA in healthy donors. PCR amplification relied on 60 Vbeta primers (plus 13 Jbeta primers). TCRdb's copy holds only in-frame clones and misses some; the assay was immunoSEQ multiplex PCR. In the table there are 200,000 to 250,000 clones, approximately 88% of which are singletons. The sample taken for sequencing was PBMCs. Receptors originate from a boy aged 2 to 10 in good health and CMV-seronegative.

This clone appeared a few times. The rearrangement joins TRBV18 to TRBJ1-2; no definite D call. Trimming shortened V by 2 bases and J by 4 bases, and 5 bases separated the two germline ends. Germline CDR1 KGHSH, CDR2 LQKENI. The CDR3 covers 12 residues. Here the CDR3 DNA reads TGTGCCAGCTCACCAGAGGGCTATGGCTACACCTTC. It yields the protein CASSPEGYGYTF.

Details on this clone: Other DNA sequences in this specimen translate into the identical CDR3. The rearrangement links TRBV20-1 to TRBJ1-1; possibly TRBD1 for D (6 bases). In germline, CDR1 is DFQATT, CDR2 SNEGSKA (reference sequence). Trimming shortened V by 2 bases and J by 8 bases, and 9 bases separated the two germline ends. The CDR3 has 11 amino acids. The CDR3 DNA reads TGCAGTGCTAGACAGGGGTCAGAAGCTTTCTTT. As protein: CSARQGSEAFF.

The rearrangement uses TRBV10-3 and TRBJ2-7; D might be TRBD1 (5 bases). The CDR3 is 16 amino acids. The germline V and J ends were trimmed by 10 bases and 0 bases, with 22 bases remaining between them. Germline V gene sequence: CDR1 ENHRY, CDR2 SYGVKD. The CDR3 region has the DNA TGTGCCACAACCCGAGAAGACAGTTCAGCCTCCTACGAGCAGTACTTC. Translation: CATTREDSSASYEQYF.

For the CDR3, the DNA is TGTGCCAGCAGCTCTGAGGGGGCTTCGGTGTTTGGCTACACCTTC. Protein: CASSSEGASVFGYTF. The V gene is TRBV2, the J gene TRBJ1-2; 7 positions match TRBD1. The CDR3 loop spans 15 amino acids. CDR1 and CDR2 from the germline V gene are SNHLY and FYNNEI. With V trimmed by 6 bases and J by 7 bases, 14 bases remained unmatched.

The count of this clone is one. This CDR3 reads CASSLVRALSGNTIYF. Written as DNA, the CDR3 is TGTGCCAGCAGCTTAGTCAGGGCCCTCTCTGGAAACACCATATATTTT. V and J are TRBV7-9 and TRBJ1-3, with a tentative D call TRBD1 (5 bases). Trimming pared 1 base from V and 0 bases from J, leaving 10 bases between. CDR1 is SEHNR, CDR2 FQNEAQ, per germline (reference sequence). This CDR3 is built from 16 residues.

This clone was picked up one time. The chain uses TRBV4-1 and TRBJ1-1, with D unresolved. V was pared by 3 bases and J by 10 bases, with 18 bases between. From germline, CDR1 is MGHRA and CDR2 YSYEKL. CDR3 length equals 14 residues. CDR3 region: CASSQFPGKLLAFF. The CDR3 nucleotides read TGCGCCAGCAGCCAGTTTCCCGGGAAACTATTAGCTTTCTTT.

This clone was observed a handful of times. V is TRBV5-8 and J is TRBJ1-1; D is unclear. CDR1 and CDR2 (germline): SGHTS, YDEGEE. Trimming removed 1 base at V and 3 bases at J, with 13 bases between. This CDR3 contains 15 residues. The CDR3 spells CASSLPGRGDTEAFF. The CDR3 nucleotides are TGTGCCAGCAGCTTGCCGGGCCGGGGAGACACTGAAGCTTTCTTT.